These 10 T cell receptor beta chains share one sample of origin, sequenced in a study of control samples from healthy donors and cancer patients (dated by TCRdb to 2020 to 2021). Library preparation used the immunoSEQ multiplex PCR assay. The table comes from immuneACCESS by way of TCRdb, which keeps in-frame sequences with V and J called. Part of the clones is missing from these tables; in studies checked, under half for an unresolved V gene and the rest for unknown reasons. The sample yields approximately 69,000 clones; approximately 89% were counted once. The leading ten clones occupy around 5.1% of the sample. Sequencing was carried out using PBMCs. The receptor set was obtained from a man aged 55-75 years with colorectal cancer.

The chain links TRBV5-1 to TRBJ1-5; 7 bases are shared with TRBD1. After removal of 4 bases from V and 0 bases from J, the junction contained 4 bases not matched to a gene. The CDR3 covers 15 residues. Germline CDR1 reads SGHRS; CDR2 reads YFSETQ. CDR3 sequence reads: CASSLQGISNQPQHF. CDR3 in DNA: TGCGCCAGCAGCCTACAGGGGATTAGCAATCAGCCCCAGCATTTT.

The chain combines TRBV6-6 with TRBJ1-2; D is unresolved. The CDR3 contains 14 residues. Per germline, CDR1 MNHNY and CDR2 SVGAGI (reference sequence). V shed 0 bases and J shed 4 bases, with 9 bases lying between them. In DNA form, the CDR3 reads TGTGCCAGCAGTTACTCCGCGACAACCTATGGCTACACCTTC. Its protein product is CASSYSATTYGYTF.

A single count supports this clone. This chain uses TRBV19 with TRBJ1-1; 8 positions match TRBD1. The CDR3 totals 16 residues. V lost 10 bases to trimming and J lost 8 bases; unmatched junction nucleotides: 21. CDR1 is LNHDA and CDR2 is SQIVND in the germline V gene (reference sequence). The CDR3 here is CATKLADRGVSREAFF. The CDR3 nucleotides read TGTGCCACTAAGTTGGCCGACAGGGGCGTCAGCAGGGAAGCTTTCTTT.

The chain joins TRBV6-5 to TRBJ2-7; 7 nucleotides match TRBD1. V was pared by 2 bases and J by 2 bases, with 6 bases of the junction left unmatched. Germline loops: CDR1 MNHEY, CDR2 SVGAGI. This CDR3 comprises 15 residues. CDR3 DNA: TGTGCCAGCAGTTACCAAGGGGGACAGACCTACGAGCAGTACTTC. Translating gives CASSYQGGQTYEQYF.

The genes are TRBV25-1 and TRBJ1-2; D remains ambiguous. From germline, CDR1 is MGHDK and CDR2 SYGVNS. The CDR3 runs 12 residues. V shed 6 bases and J shed 7 bases, with 12 bases lying between them. CDR3 amino acids: CASRSYIGGYTF. The CDR3 DNA reads as TGTGCCAGCAGGTCTTACATAGGTGGCTACACCTTC.

In this sample, this clone turned up once. The chain uses TRBV27 and TRBJ1-1, with D unresolved. Between the trimmed V and J ends, which lost 2 bases and 1 base, there was a span of 5 bases. This CDR3 has 13 residues. CDR1 and CDR2 from the germline V gene are MNHEY and SMNVEV (reference sequence). The CDR3 DNA is TGTGCCAGCAGTTTAGGGGAGAACACTGAAGCTTTCTTT. Protein: CASSLGENTEAFF.

The J gene is TRBJ2-6, the V gene TRBV4-2, with D unclear. CDR1 LGHNA and CDR2 YNFKEQ come from the germline V gene. Trimming removed 5 bases from V and 1 base from J, with 0 bases in between. This CDR3 spans 12 amino acids. This CDR3 is CASSSGANVLTF. For the CDR3, the DNA is TGTGCCAGCAGCTCTGGGGCCAACGTCCTGACTTTC.

The chain is built from TRBV6-8 and TRBJ2-7; a possible D gene is TRBD2 (7 bases). This CDR3 comprises 15 residues. Germline V gene sequence: CDR1 MNHGY, CDR2 SAAAGT. V lost 9 bases and J lost 0, with 18 bases in between. The CDR3 DNA sequence: TGTGCCAGACTCCGAGGGGGGGCAATCTCCTACGAGCAGTACTTC. Its protein is CARLRGGAISYEQYF.

The rearrangement joins TRBV27 to TRBJ1-1; maybe TRBD1 (5 bases). The CDR3 length is 13 residues. V shed 4 bases and J shed 4 bases, with 10 bases lying between them. The V gene's germline CDR1 is MNHEY and CDR2 SMNVEV (reference sequence). The CDR3 sequence is CASSWGVGTEAFF. In nucleotides, the CDR3 is TGTGCCAGCAGTTGGGGGGTGGGCACTGAAGCTTTCTTT.

The chain employs TRBV5-1 and TRBJ1-3; D is uncertain. CDR3 length: 16 residues. Germline loops: CDR1 SGHRS, CDR2 YFSETQ. The V gene lost 1 base and the J gene lost 2 bases, with 13 bases spanning the gap. The DNA for the CDR3 is TGCGCCAGCAGCTTGACAACCCAAAGCACTGGAAACACCATATATTTT. Translating gives CASSLTTQSTGNTIYF.